The source of this TCR beta chain is a study of blood T cell repertoires in COVID-19. The V and J ends lost 7 bases and 0 bases respectively, with 11 bases between them. The germline V gene has CDR1 KGHDR and CDR2 SFDVKD. The CDR3 is 14 residues long. Per the original data handling: Amplification of reference gene primers was used by the study to estimate nucleated cell counts. Clones were read by immunoSEQ multiplex PCR, and TCRdb kept only the in-frame ones, dropping some. That table supplies the V and J calls and clone size; D and trimming were determined from the DNA. Of approximately 200,000 clones listed, about 80% are singletons.

The sequence was obtained from a man in his forties or fifties who had recovered from COVID-19. The sequenced sample consisted of PBMCs or T cells enriched from blood (not recorded which). This chain uses TRBV24-1 with TRBJ1-1, with D possibly being TRBD1 (5 bases). The chain's CDR3 is CATRSTGMNTEAFF. In DNA form, the CDR3 reads TGTGCCACCAGATCAACAGGTATGAACACTGAAGCTTTCTTT.